This paragraph covers one T cell receptor beta chain sequence. These data originate in a study of cytomegalovirus exposure and HLA in healthy donors. Trimming at V came to 7 bases and at J to 4 bases, leaving 8 bases not matched to a gene. The CDR3 has 15 amino acids. Germline V CDR1 and CDR2: MDHEN, SYDVKM. PCR used 60 Vbeta primers and 13 Jbeta primers. Sequenced by immunoSEQ multiplex PCR; TCRdb stores in-frame clones only, minus some. Of more than 100,000 clones detected, around 70% appear once; the ten largest clones hold around 4%. This clonotype was sampled from a woman in her thirties or forties in good health and CMV-seronegative. Source material: PBMCs. The genes are TRBV28 and TRBJ2-1; 9 positions match TRBD1. The CDR3 bases are TGTGCCAGCACCTTGGGACAGGGCCGATACAATGAGCAGTTCTTC. Translated, it gives CASTLGQGRYNEQFF.